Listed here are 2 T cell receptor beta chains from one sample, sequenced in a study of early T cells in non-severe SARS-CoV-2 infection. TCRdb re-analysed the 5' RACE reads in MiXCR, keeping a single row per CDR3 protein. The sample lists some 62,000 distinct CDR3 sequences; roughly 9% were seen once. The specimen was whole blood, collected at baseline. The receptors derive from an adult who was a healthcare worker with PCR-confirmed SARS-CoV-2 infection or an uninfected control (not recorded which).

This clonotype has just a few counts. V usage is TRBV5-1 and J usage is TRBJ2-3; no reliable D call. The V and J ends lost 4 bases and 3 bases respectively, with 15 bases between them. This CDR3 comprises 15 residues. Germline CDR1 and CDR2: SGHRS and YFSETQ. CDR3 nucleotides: TGCGCCAGCAGCCGGACCCCTCCGGAGACAGATACGCAGTATTTT. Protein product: CASSRTPPETDTQYF.

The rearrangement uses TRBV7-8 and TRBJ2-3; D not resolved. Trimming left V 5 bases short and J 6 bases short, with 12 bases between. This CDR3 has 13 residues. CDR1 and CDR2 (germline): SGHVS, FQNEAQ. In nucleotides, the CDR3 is TGTGCCAGCAGCCCCGTCGGTTCGGATACGCAGTATTTT. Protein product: CASSPVGSDTQYF.